Here is one T cell receptor (beta chain) with its context. Profiled with immunoSEQ multiplex PCR; TCRdb holds only in-frame clones, not every one. The sample has 250,000 to 400,000 clones, around 90% seen once; the top ten hold roughly 5%. This sample is drawn from a study of blood T cell repertoires in COVID-19. Looking at the study overall: From the United States, Italy and Spain came samples of acute and convalescent COVID-19. In each case, the material was cDNA or gDNA derived from T cells, B-cell-depleted T cells, or PBMCs.

Enrolled through a virtual design, the participants were between about 18 and 89 years of age and came from fewer than 30 US areas. V was pared by 9 bases and J by 2 bases, with 9 bases of the junction left unmatched. CDR3 length: 14 amino acids. Germline loops: CDR1 SGHRS, CDR2 YFSETQ. The receptor was derived from a man aged 55 to 70 who had recovered from COVID-19. The V gene is TRBV5-1, the J gene TRBJ2-3; 7 bases are shared with TRBD1. The source material was PBMCs or T cells enriched from blood (not recorded which). The CDR3 is CATMSGTATDTQYF. The CDR3 DNA is TGCGCCACCATGTCCGGGACAGCCACAGATACGCAGTATTTT.